These 23 T cell receptor beta chains originate from one sample sequenced in a study of cytomegalovirus exposure and HLA in healthy donors. In the PCR, 60 Vbeta and 13 Jbeta primers were used. Clones were read by immunoSEQ multiplex PCR, and TCRdb kept only the in-frame ones, dropping some. The sample has about 190,000 clones, about 90% seen once; the top ten hold around 1.2%. Material: PBMCs. Source of these receptors: a man aged 30 to 39 in good health and CMV-seronegative.

The V gene is TRBV7-8, the J gene TRBJ2-5, with TRBD1 identical over 9 bases. Trimming removed 3 bases from V and 7 bases from J; junction bases left unmatched: 3. The CDR3 length is 13 residues. The V gene's germline CDR1 is SGHVS and CDR2 FQNEAQ. The CDR3 bases are TGTGCCAGCAGCTTGGGACAGGGAAGGACCCAGTACTTC. It specifies CASSLGQGRTQYF.

A word on this clone: The junction departs from the called germline gene at one end, perhaps through a read error. The chain recombines TRBV7-6 with TRBJ2-7, with unresolved D. Per the germline V gene, CDR1 is SGHVS and CDR2 is FNYEAQ. This CDR3 has 14 amino acids. CDR3 sequence reads: CASSLRPADNERYF. CDR3 DNA sequence: TGTGCCAGCAGCTTAAGGCCGGCGGATAACGAGCGGTACTTC.

The chain joins TRBV5-1 to TRBJ2-4; 10 bases are a match to TRBD1. The V segment lost 2 bases and the J segment 8 bases; nucleotides outside the gene matches: 4. Germline CDR1 reads SGHRS; CDR2 reads YFSETQ. The CDR3 covers 14 residues. The CDR3 here is CASSFGDRGDIQYF. The CDR3, as DNA: TGCGCCAGCAGCTTCGGGGACAGGGGTGACATTCAGTACTTC.

The chain has TRBV27 and TRBJ2-7, with a tentative D call TRBD1 (6 bases). The CDR3 is 15 residues long. Germline CDR1 is MNHEY and CDR2 is SMNVEV (reference sequence). The V and J ends lost 2 bases and 5 bases respectively, with 16 bases between them. The CDR3 nucleotides read TGTGCCAGCAGTTTAATAAGGCAGGGGACCGACGAGCAGTACTTC. Translated: CASSLIRQGTDEQYF.

This chain joins TRBV28 and TRBJ1-5; maybe TRBD1 (5 bases). Per germline, CDR1 MDHEN and CDR2 SYDVKM. V lost 8 bases, J lost 3 bases, and 11 bases lay in between. CDR3 size: 13 residues. The CDR3 here is CASRAGVNQPQHF. In DNA, the CDR3 is TGTGCCAGCCGAGCGGGGGTCAATCAGCCCCAGCATTTT.

V usage is TRBV5-4 and J usage is TRBJ1-1; 12 nucleotides align to TRBD1. There are 18 residues in the CDR3. Germline CDR1 and CDR2: SGHNT and YYREEE (reference sequence). V shed 1 base and J 0 bases; nucleotides not matched to a gene: 7. The CDR3 coding sequence is TGTGCCAGCAGCTTGAAGGGACAGGGGGCTCGTGTGAACACTGAAGCTTTCTTT. It encodes CASSLKGQGARVNTEAFF.

The chain is built from TRBV5-4 and TRBJ1-2, with D possibly matching TRBD1 (5 bases). V was pared by 3 bases and J by 4 bases, with 13 bases between. Per germline, CDR1 SGHNT and CDR2 YYREEE (reference sequence). There are 14 residues in the CDR3. The CDR3 loop reads CASSSGGRAYGYTF. In DNA form, the CDR3 reads TGTGCCAGCAGCTCGGGAGGCAGGGCCTATGGCTACACCTTC.

The CDR3 protein is CASSQSPPGKPEAFF. As DNA, the CDR3 is TGTGCCAGCAGCCAATCCCCGCCAGGAAAACCTGAAGCTTTCTTT. This rearrangement joins TRBV14 to TRBJ1-1; D gene ambiguous. The CDR3 length is 15 residues. Germline V lookup: CDR1 SGHDN, CDR2 FVKESK. The V and J ends lost 2 bases and 6 bases respectively, with 16 bases between them.

This chain joins TRBV7-9 and TRBJ1-5, with D maybe TRBD1 (5 bases). Germline lookup yields CDR1 SEHNR and CDR2 FQNEAQ (reference sequence). Trimming stripped 5 bases from V and 6 bases from J, with 20 bases between. There are 16 residues in the CDR3. CDR3 in amino acids: CASSPRGDVLGQPQHF. The CDR3 nucleotides are TGTGCCAGCAGCCCCCGGGGGGACGTGCTGGGTCAGCCCCAGCATTTT.

V usage is TRBV7-2 and J usage is TRBJ2-7, with D uncertain. Trimming left V 0 bases short and J 2 bases short, with 5 bases between. The germline gives CDR1 SGHTA, CDR2 FQGNSA. This CDR3 contains 13 residues. CDR3: CASSLAFAYEQYF. DNA of the CDR3: TGTGCCAGCAGCTTAGCGTTCGCCTACGAGCAGTACTTC. The variable domain in full, with the rest retrieved from reference TRBV7-2 and TRBJ2-7, is GAGVSQSPSNKVTEKGKDVELRCDPISGHTALYWYRQSLGQGLEFLIYFQGNSAPDKSGLPSDRFSAERTGGSVSTLTIQRTQQEDSAVYLCASSLAFAYEQYFGPGTRLTVT.

As DNA, the CDR3 is TGTGCCAGCAGCTTAGAGGTGCTACAGGGCGACGACGAGCAGTACTTC. Translating it yields CASSLEVLQGDDEQYF. The V call is TRBV7-9, the J call TRBJ2-7, with D tentatively TRBD1 (6 bases). Trimming took 1 base from V and 5 from J, leaving 18 bases between them. CDR1 is SEHNR and CDR2 is FQNEAQ in the germline V gene (reference sequence). The CDR3 sequence is 16 residues long.

This chain connects TRBV6-6 to TRBJ2-7; 9 positions agree with TRBD1. CDR1 and CDR2 (germline): MNHNY, SVGAGI (reference sequence). This CDR3 comprises 16 residues. J gave up 5 bases and V 2 bases, and 10 bases lay outside the gene matches. The chain's CDR3 is CASSYNPGQGWHEQYF. In DNA, the CDR3 is TGTGCCAGCAGTTACAACCCCGGACAGGGGTGGCACGAGCAGTACTTC.

The J gene is TRBJ2-7, the V gene TRBV7-8; the D gene is possibly TRBD1 (5 bases). V lost 3 bases and J 4 bases, leaving 16 bases between the germline ends. CDR3 size: 15 residues. CDR1 is SGHVS, CDR2 FQNEAQ, per germline. The DNA of the CDR3 is TGTGCCAGCAGCTTTTTAGGCAGGGTTGGGTACGAGCAGTACTTC. Translation: CASSFLGRVGYEQYF.

This sequence joins TRBV10-3 and TRBJ1-1, with TRBD1 identical over 9 bases. This CDR3 region has 15 residues. Trimming at V came to 2 bases and at J to 1 base, leaving 2 bases not matched to a gene. Per the germline V gene, CDR1 is ENHRY and CDR2 is SYGVKD. CDR3 nucleotide sequence: TGTGCCATCAGTGAGCGGGGACAGGGGAACACTGAAGCTTTCTTT. This codes for CAISERGQGNTEAFF.

The genes are TRBV18 and TRBJ1-4; 7 bases match TRBD1. The CDR3 is 13 residues long. Germline V gives CDR1 KGHSH, CDR2 LQKENI. The junction had 4 bases not matched to a gene; V was cut back by 9 bases and J by 3 bases. CDR3 DNA: TGTGCCAGTACAGGGGCGGCTAATGAAAAACTGTTTTTT. Translation: CASTGAANEKLFF.

The genes are TRBV27 and TRBJ2-7, with 7 bases matching TRBD1. Germline V gives CDR1 MNHEY, CDR2 SMNVEV (reference sequence). The CDR3 totals 13 residues. V shed 4 bases and J 3 bases; nucleotides not matched to a gene: 3. The CDR3: CASSYSGGYEQYF. CDR3 bases: TGTGCCAGCAGTTACTCAGGGGGCTACGAGCAGTACTTC.

This chain joins TRBV6-5 and TRBJ1-5; no definite D call. Germline values: CDR1 MNHEY, CDR2 SVGAGI. V dropped 8 bases and J dropped 4 bases, with 12 bases sitting between them. The CDR3 totals 13 residues. CDR3 sequence (DNA): TGTGCCAGCTCCAGGTTCCAAAATCAGCCCCAGCATTTT. Residues: CASSRFQNQPQHF.

This chain connects TRBV5-6 to TRBJ1-5; 7 bases agree with TRBD1. The germline CDR1 and CDR2 sequences are SGHDT and YYEEEE. Germline trimming cut 1 base from V and 4 bases from J; bases unmatched to any gene: 8. The CDR3 consists of 16 residues. CDR3 residues: CASSLFTGVVNQPQHF. CDR3 DNA: TGTGCCAGCAGCTTGTTTACAGGGGTAGTGAATCAGCCCCAGCATTTT.

The V call is TRBV27, the J call TRBJ2-1; perhaps TRBD2 as D (5 bases). V was pared by 5 bases and J by 0 bases, with 11 bases between. This CDR3 spans 15 amino acids. Germline V gene data show CDR1 as MNHEY and CDR2 as SMNVEV (reference sequence). CDR3 protein: CASSVSGNSYNEQFF. Here the CDR3 DNA reads TGTGCCAGCAGTGTCAGCGGTAACTCCTACAATGAGCAGTTCTTC.

In nucleotides, the CDR3 is TGCGCCAGCAGCTTTAGCGGGGCGGTAGATACGCAGTATTTT. Translation: CASSFSGAVDTQYF. The J gene is TRBJ2-3, the V gene TRBV5-1; TRBD2 matches 8 bases. Germline-derived CDR1 and CDR2 are SGHRS and YFSETQ. V lost 2 bases to trimming and J lost 5 bases; unmatched junction nucleotides: 4. There are 14 residues in the CDR3.

This clone rates as medium-sized. The genes are TRBV6-4 and TRBJ2-2; TRBD2 aligns across 8 bases. The length of the CDR3 is 14 residues. Germline CDR1 MRHNA, CDR2 SNTAGT. V was clipped by 2 bases and J by 4 bases; unmatched bases: 0. Here the CDR3 DNA reads TGTGCCAGCAGTGACGGGACTAGCACCGGGGAGCTGTTTTTT. As protein: CASSDGTSTGELFF.

Only a few counts were recorded for this clone. The chain links TRBV5-6 to TRBJ1-2, with D possibly TRBD1 on 5 matching bases. V lost 0 bases and J lost 2, with 8 bases in between. Germline loops: CDR1 SGHDT, CDR2 YYEEEE. This CDR3 spans 14 amino acids. CDR3 amino acids: CASSLGGPNYGYTF. The CDR3 DNA reads TGTGCCAGCAGCTTGGGGGGCCCAAACTATGGCTACACCTTC.

For this clone: The junction shows a germline mismatch at one end, possibly a read error. The chain couples TRBV7-9 to TRBJ2-2; 11 nucleotides line up with TRBD2. The CDR3 spans 17 residues. The germline V gene encodes CDR1 SEHNR and CDR2 FQNEAQ (reference sequence). The CDR3: CSSSPVAGGPGTGELFF. DNA of the CDR3: TGTTCCAGCAGCCCTGTAGCGGGAGGGCCGGGGACCGGGGAGCTGTTTTTT.